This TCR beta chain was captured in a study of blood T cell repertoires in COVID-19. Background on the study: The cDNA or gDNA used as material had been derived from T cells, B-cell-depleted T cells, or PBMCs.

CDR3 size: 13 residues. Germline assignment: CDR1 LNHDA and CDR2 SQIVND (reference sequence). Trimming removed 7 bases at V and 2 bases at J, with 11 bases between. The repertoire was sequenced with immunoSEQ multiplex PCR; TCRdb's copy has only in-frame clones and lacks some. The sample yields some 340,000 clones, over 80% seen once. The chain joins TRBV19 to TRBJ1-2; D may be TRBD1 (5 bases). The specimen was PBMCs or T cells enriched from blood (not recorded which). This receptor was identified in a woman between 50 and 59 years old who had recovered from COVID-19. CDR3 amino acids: CASTVQGNYGYTF. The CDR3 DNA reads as TGTGCCAGTACTGTCCAGGGAAACTATGGCTACACCTTC. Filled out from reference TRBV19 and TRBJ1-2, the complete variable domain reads DGGITQSPKYLFRKEGQNVTLSCEQNLNHDAMYWYRQDPGQGLRLIYYSQIVNDFQKGDIAEGYSVSREKKESFPLTVTSAQKNPTAFYLCASTVQGNYGYTFGSGTRLTVV.